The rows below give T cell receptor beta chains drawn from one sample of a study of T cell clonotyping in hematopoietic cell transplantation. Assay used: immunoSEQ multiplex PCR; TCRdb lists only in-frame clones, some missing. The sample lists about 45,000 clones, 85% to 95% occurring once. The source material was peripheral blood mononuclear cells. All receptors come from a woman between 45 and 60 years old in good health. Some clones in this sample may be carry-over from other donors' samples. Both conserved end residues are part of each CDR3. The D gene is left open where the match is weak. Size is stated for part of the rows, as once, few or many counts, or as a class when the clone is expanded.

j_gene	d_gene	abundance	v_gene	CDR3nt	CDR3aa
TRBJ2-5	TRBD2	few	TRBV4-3	TGCGCCAGCAGCCAAGATAGAGTAGCGGGGGGGCGAGAGACCCAGTACTTC	CASSQDRVAGGRETQYF
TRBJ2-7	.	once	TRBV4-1	TGCGCCAGCAGCCCTACCCTGGACAGAGTAGGGTTTTACGAGCAGTACTTC	CASSPTLDRVGFYEQYF
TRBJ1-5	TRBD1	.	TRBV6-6	TGTGCCAGCAGCCCAAGGACAGGGGATAGCAATCAGCCCCAGCATTTT	CASSPRTGDSNQPQHF
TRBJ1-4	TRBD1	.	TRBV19	TGTGCCAGTAGTACCCCGCGACAGGGCGATGAAAAACTGTTTTTT	CASSTPRQGDEKLFF
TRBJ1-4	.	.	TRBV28	TGTGCCAGCAGCCCCCTCCAGCCAGAAAAACTGTTTTTT	CASSPLQPEKLFF
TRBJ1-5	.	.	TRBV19	TGTGCCAGTAGTATCTCTCCCACAGAAAATCAGCCCCAGCATTTT	CASSISPTENQPQHF
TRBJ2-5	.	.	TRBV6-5	TGTGCCAGCAGCCCCTCCAGCGGCCAAGAGACCCAGTACTTC	CASSPSSGQETQYF
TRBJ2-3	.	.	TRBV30	TGTGCCGCCGGCCCCCACACAGATACGCAGTATTTT	CAAGPHTDTQYF
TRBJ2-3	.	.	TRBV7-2	TGTGCCAGCAGCTTTGGCACATTCACAGATACGCAGTATTTT	CASSFGTFTDTQYF
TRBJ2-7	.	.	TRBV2	TGTGCCAGCAATGGAACTCCTCTTAGTGACGAGCAGTACTTC	CASNGTPLSDEQYF
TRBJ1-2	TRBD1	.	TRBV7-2	TGTGCCAGCAGCTTAGATATAGGGGGCTACTATGGCTACACCTTC	CASSLDIGGYYGYTF
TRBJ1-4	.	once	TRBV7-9	TGTGCCAGCAGCTTAGACGGACCAACTAATGAAAAACTGTTTTTT	CASSLDGPTNEKLFF
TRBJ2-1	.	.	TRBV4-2	TGTGCCAGCAGCTCCCGACTGGGACCGTACAATGAGCAGTTCTTC	CASSSRLGPYNEQFF
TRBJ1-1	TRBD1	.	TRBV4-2	TGTGCCAGCAGTCCGACAGGGGGCGAGGGCACTGAAGCTTTCTTT	CASSPTGGEGTEAFF
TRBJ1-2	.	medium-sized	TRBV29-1	TGCAGCGTTGAAGATCTTTCTGTGGGGCAGGCCAGCTACACCTTC	CSVEDLSVGQASYTF
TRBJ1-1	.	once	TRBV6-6	TGTGCCAGCACGGGAGGGGTTCGCACTGAAGCTTTCTTT	CASTGGVRTEAFF
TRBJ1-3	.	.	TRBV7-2	TGTGCCAGCAGCTTAGACAGGGGAAACACCATATATTTT	CASSLDRGNTIYF
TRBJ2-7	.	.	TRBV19	TGTGCCAGTAGTATAGATGGGGACGGAACCTACGAGCAGTACTTC	CASSIDGDGTYEQYF
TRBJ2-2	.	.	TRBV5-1	TGCGCCAGCAGCATGGGGTTTACCGGGGAGCTGTTTTTT	CASSMGFTGELFF
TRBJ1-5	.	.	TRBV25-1	TGTGCCAGCAGTGAATTGAGAGAAGCCCAGCCCCAGCATTTT	CASSELREAQPQHF
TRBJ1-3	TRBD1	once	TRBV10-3	TGTGCCATCAGGAGGGGACAGGGGAACTCTGGAAACACCATATATTTT	CAIRRGQGNSGNTIYF
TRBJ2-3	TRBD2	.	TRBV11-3	TGTGCCAGCCAGCCGGGGGGGGCGGACGATACGCAGTATTTT	CASQPGGADDTQYF
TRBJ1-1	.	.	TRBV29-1	TGCAGCGTAAAGGGGGGACCCCGCCGGGATGCTTTCTTT	CSVKGGPRRDAFF
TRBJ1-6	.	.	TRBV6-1	TGTGCCAGCAGTGAAGTCCCCACAGGGCAGTATTCACCCCTCCACTTT	CASSEVPTGQYSPLHF
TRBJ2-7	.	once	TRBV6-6	TGTGCCAGCAGTGAGAGACAGGTTCTATACGAGCAGTACTTC	CASSERQVLYEQYF
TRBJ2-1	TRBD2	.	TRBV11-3	TGTGCCAGCAGTCCAGTCGCTTTGGGGGGGGGAAATGAGCAGTTCTTC	CASSPVALGGGNEQFF
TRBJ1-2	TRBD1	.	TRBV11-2	TGTGCCAGCAGCAGGGACAGCTATGGCTACACCTTC	CASSRDSYGYTF
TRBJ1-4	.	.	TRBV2	TGTGCCAGCAGTGAGGTCGGGGGGGCGATGACATCTAATGAAAAACTGTTTTTT	CASSEVGGAMTSNEKLFF
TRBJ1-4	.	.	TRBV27	TGTGCCAGCAGTTTCCGACCGGACCCTGGGCTAAAACTGTTTTTT	CASSFRPDPGLKLFF
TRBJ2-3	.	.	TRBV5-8	TGTGCCCCAGGGAGAAATTGGGCAGATACGCAGTATTTT	CAPGRNWADTQYF
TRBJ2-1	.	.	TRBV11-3	TGTGCCAGCAGCACCGGTGGGATCTCCTACAATGAGCAGTTCTTC	CASSTGGISYNEQFF
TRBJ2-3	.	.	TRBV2	TGTGCCAGCAGTGGGCAAACAGGGAAACACACAGATACGCAGTATTTT	CASSGQTGKHTDTQYF
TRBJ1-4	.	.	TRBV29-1	TGCAGCGTTGAAGATCCCTTGGACAGTTATGAAAAACTGTTTTTT	CSVEDPLDSYEKLFF
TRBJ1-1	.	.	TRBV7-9	TGTGCCAGCAGCCCCAAGGTGCGGGTGGGGACTGAAGCTTTCTTT	CASSPKVRVGTEAFF
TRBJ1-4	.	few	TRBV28	TGTGCCAGCAGTTGGGCAGGGGCGGGTGAAAAACTGTTTTTT	CASSWAGAGEKLFF
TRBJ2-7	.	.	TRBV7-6	TGTGCCAGCAGCTTGGACCTTAAAAACGAGCAGTACTTC	CASSLDLKNEQYF
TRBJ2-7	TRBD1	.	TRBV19	TGTGCCAGTAGTACCCGAGGGACAGGGATCGGCGAGCAGTACTTC	CASSTRGTGIGEQYF
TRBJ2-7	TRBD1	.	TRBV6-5	TGTGCCAGCAGTACCTCGACAGGGGCCTACGAGCAGTACTTC	CASSTSTGAYEQYF
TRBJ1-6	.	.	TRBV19	TGTGCCAGTAGATCGGACAGAAATATGGGGAATTCACCCCTCCACTTT	CASRSDRNMGNSPLHF
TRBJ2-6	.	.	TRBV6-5	TGTGCCAGCAGTCGATCCTCTGGGGCCAACGTCCTGACTTTC	CASSRSSGANVLTF
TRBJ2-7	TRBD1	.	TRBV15	TGTGCCACCAGCAGAGACCCGGACAGGGGAGTATACTTC	CATSRDPDRGVYF
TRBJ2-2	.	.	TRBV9	TGTGCCAGCAGCCCCCTATCAGGGGCCCTCCCAAACACCGGGGAGCTGTTTTTT	CASSPLSGALPNTGELFF
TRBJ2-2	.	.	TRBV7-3	TGTGCCAGCAGCCAAAAAGGTTCGGGGGAGCTGTTTTTT	CASSQKGSGELFF
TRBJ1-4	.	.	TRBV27	TGTGCCAGCAGTTTATCGATAGGTGCAACTAATGAAAAACTGTTTTTT	CASSLSIGATNEKLFF
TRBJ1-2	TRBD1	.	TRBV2	TGTGCCAACCGACAGGGCGTAAACTATGGCTACACCTTC	CANRQGVNYGYTF